Here is one T cell receptor beta chain with its context. Its antigen is unknown. Base qualities are not at hand, and no much larger clone is one base apart. This record comes from a study of radiotherapy plus CTLA-4 blockade in lung cancer (dated by TCRdb to about 2018). Regarding the complete study: Among enrolled patients, roughly 20% had an objective response and 30% to 35% reached disease control.

The CDR3, from cysteine to phenylalanine, totals 11 residues. The CDR3 DNA has 33 bases and is translated from base 1. The junction shows trimming of 8 bases on V and 0 bases on J, plus 4 bases between the germline ends. Taken from the germline V gene (reference sequence), the CDR1 and CDR2 loops are DFQATT and SNEGSKA. The study evaluated CTLA-4 blockade (ipilimumab) given together with focal radiation therapy in patients who had chemo-refractory metastatic non-small-cell lung cancer. Broader findings and caveats from the paper: Early dynamic changes in blood T cell clones, together with increased serum interferon-beta after radiation, were reported as the strongest predictors of response. After treatment with radiotherapy and ipilimumab, TCR clones that originated in tumors expanded in peripheral blood.

The protocol used for the library was the immunoSEQ multiplex PCR assay. The table comes from immuneACCESS by way of TCRdb, which keeps in-frame sequences with V and J called. Part of the clones is missing from these tables; in studies checked, under half for an unresolved V gene and the rest for unknown reasons. Present in this sample are about 45,000 clones, 73% of which were seen just once. The ten largest clonotypes hold around 3.3% of the sample. Sequenced material: peripheral blood, taken from a patient treated with radiotherapy plus ipilimumab. The receptor chain draws on TRBV20-1 and TRBJ1-4; no D gene can be assigned with confidence. This clonotype originated in a human donor with non-small cell lung cancer who had a complete response to radiotherapy plus ipilimumab. The CDR3 is CSLATNEKLFF. The sequence in DNA is TGCAGTCTCGCAACTAATGAAAAACTGTTTTTT.